The clone carrying this T cell receptor beta chain appeared once. V was shortened by 5 bases and J by 10 bases, with 17 bases between the two germline ends. Per the germline V gene, CDR1 is SGHAT and CDR2 is FQNNGV. The CDR3 sequence is 13 residues long. This entry belongs to a study of blood T cell repertoires in COVID-19. The wider study: Samples came from the United States, Italy and Spain, spanning acute and convalescent COVID-19. Sources were T cells, B-cell-depleted T cells, or PBMCs; the material itself was cDNA or gDNA.

Study processing details: Cell counts per sample came from amplifying reference gene primers. Repertoires were generated with immunoSEQ multiplex PCR, while TCRdb's copy carries only in-frame clones and drops some. Clone size and the V and J calls come from that table; the DNA yielded D and trimming. Of 130,000 to 150,000 clones listed, more than 80% are singletons. This chain joins TRBV11-2 and TRBJ1-1; possible D gene TRBD1, 5 bases. The clonotype originates from a human donor with acute or convalescent COVID-19. The donor label of this sample is uncertain. The source material was peripheral blood. This CDR3 is CASSPTRVGGAFF. As DNA, the CDR3 is TGTGCCAGCAGCCCCACACGGGTGGGGGGAGCTTTCTTT.